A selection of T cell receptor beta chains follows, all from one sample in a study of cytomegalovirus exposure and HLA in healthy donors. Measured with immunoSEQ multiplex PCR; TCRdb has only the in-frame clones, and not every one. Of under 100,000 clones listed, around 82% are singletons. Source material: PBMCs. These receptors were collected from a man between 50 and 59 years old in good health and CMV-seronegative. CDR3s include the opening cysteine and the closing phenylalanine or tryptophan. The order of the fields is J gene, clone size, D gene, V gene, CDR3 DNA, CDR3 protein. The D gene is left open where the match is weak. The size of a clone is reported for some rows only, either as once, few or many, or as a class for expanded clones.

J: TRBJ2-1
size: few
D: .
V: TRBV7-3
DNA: TGTGCCAGCAGCTCTTCAGATGAGCAGTTCTTC
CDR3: CASSSSDEQFF

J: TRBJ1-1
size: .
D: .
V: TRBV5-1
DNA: TGCGCCAGCGCACGGGGTCGAGCCACTGAAGCTTTCTTT
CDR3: CASARGRATEAFF

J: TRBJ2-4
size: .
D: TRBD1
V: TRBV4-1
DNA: TGCGCCAGCAGCCAAGCGGGACAGGCCAACAAAAACATTCAGTACTTC
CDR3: CASSQAGQANKNIQYF

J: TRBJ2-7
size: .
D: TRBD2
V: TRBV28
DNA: TGTGCCAGCAGTTTAAAGAGCGGGGTCACCTACGAGCAGTACTTC
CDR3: CASSLKSGVTYEQYF

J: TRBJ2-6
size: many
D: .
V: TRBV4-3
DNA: TGCGCCAGCAGCCGAGCCTGGAGGGGGCGTGGGGCCAACGTCCTGACTTTC
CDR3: CASSRAWRGRGANVLTF

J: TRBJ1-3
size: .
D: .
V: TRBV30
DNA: TGTGCCTGGGCCCTGGGGGGTGTCACCATATATTTT
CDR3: CAWALGGVTIYF

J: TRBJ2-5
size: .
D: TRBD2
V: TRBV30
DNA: TGTGCCTGGAGTTTTGCGGGGGGCGGTCAACAGACCCAGTACTTC
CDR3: CAWSFAGGGQQTQYF

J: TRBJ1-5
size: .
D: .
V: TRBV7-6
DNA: TGTGCCAGCAGCTTAGACCTCGGACGGGGGCCCCAGCATTTT
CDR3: CASSLDLGRGPQHF

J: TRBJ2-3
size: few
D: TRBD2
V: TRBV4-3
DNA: TGCGCCAGCAGCCAGGGTAGCGGGGGGCCCTCAGATACGCAGTATTTT
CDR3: CASSQGSGGPSDTQYF

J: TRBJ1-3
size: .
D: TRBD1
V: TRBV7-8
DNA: TGTGCCAGCAGCTTATTCCAAACTGTAGGGGGCGGGGGAAACACCATATATTTT
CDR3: CASSLFQTVGGGGNTIYF

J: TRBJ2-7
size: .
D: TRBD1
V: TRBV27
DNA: TGTGCCAGCAGAAGGACAGGGGATAACGAGCAGTACTTC
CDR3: CASRRTGDNEQYF

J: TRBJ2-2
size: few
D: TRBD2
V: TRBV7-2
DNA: TGTGCCAGCAGCTTTAGCGGGGGGTACAGGGAGCTGTTTTTT
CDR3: CASSFSGGYRELFF

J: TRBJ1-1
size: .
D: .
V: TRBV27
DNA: TGTGCCAGCAGTTTGGACAGAAACATGAACACTGAAGCTTTCTTT
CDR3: CASSLDRNMNTEAFF

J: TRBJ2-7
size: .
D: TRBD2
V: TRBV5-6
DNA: TGTGCCAGCAGCAATAGCGGGGGGGCGGCCGAGCAGTACTTC
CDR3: CASSNSGGAAEQYF

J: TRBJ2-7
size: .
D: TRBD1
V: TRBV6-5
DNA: TGTGCCAGCAGTACCGGGACAGGACTACGTGGGGAGCAGTACTTC
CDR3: CASSTGTGLRGEQYF

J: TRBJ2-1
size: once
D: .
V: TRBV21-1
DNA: TGTGCCAGCAGCGGGGGGGCCGGAAGCTCCTACAATGAGCAGTTCTTC
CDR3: CASSGGAGSSYNEQFF

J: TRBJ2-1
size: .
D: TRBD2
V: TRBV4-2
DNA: TGTGCCAGCAGCCAAGAAGTCGGGGGGTTATACAATGAGCAGTTCTTC
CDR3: CASSQEVGGLYNEQFF

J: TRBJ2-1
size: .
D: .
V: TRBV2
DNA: TGTGCCAGCAGTAGGGGTGGCTATGAGCAGTTCTTC
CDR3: CASSRGGYEQFF